These T cell receptor beta chains were read from a single sample in a study of blood T cells in healthy people across ages. TCRdb ran MiXCR on the 5' RACE reads and lists one entry per CDR3 protein. Found here are over 500,000 distinct CDR3 sequences, about 27% of them singletons; the top ten hold about 3.9%. Separately, the same data were catalogued under a study of T cells of mothers and their children.

Sample: blood. The receptors stem from a boy aged 2-9 years in good health. CDR3s include the opening cysteine and the closing phenylalanine or tryptophan. D genes are given only for firm matches. Clone size is shown for a subset of rows, as once, few, many or a class of expanded clone.

NA	NA	11	TRBV29-1	TRBJ2-7	TGCACCGAATATGGGTTCTACGAGCAGTACTTC	CTEYGFYEQYF
few	NA	16	TRBV5-1	TRBJ2-1	TGCGCCAGCAGCGCATATACGGACCAATTCTATAATGAGCAGTTCTTC	CASSAYTDQFYNEQFF
NA	TRBD2	17	TRBV14	TRBJ2-1	TGTGCCAGCAGCCAAGTGACTAGCGGGATTGGGTACAATGAGCAGTTCTTC	CASSQVTSGIGYNEQFF
NA	TRBD1	15	TRBV9	TRBJ2-7	TGTGCCAGCAGCCCCGGGACAGCCGGCCCCTACGAGCAGTACTTC	CASSPGTAGPYEQYF
few	NA	15	TRBV11-2	TRBJ2-3	TGTGCCAGCAGCTTGGAGGGGGGATCCACAGATACGCAGTATTTT	CASSLEGGSTDTQYF
NA	NA	14	TRBV27	TRBJ2-7	TGTGCCAGCATGAGGAGCCCCAGCTCCTACGAGCAGTACTTC	CASMRSPSSYEQYF
NA	NA	13	TRBV20-1	TRBJ2-7	TGCAGTGCTATGACCGAATTCTCCTACGAGCAGTACTTC	CSAMTEFSYEQYF
NA	NA	14	TRBV27	TRBJ2-7	TGTGCCAGCAGTCCCACTAGTTCTCCCTACGAGCAGTACTTC	CASSPTSSPYEQYF
few	TRBD1	14	TRBV9	TRBJ1-1	TGTGCCAGCAGCGTAGGGGACAGCAACACTGAAGCTTTCTTT	CASSVGDSNTEAFF
NA	TRBD1	15	TRBV5-1	TRBJ1-1	TGCGCCAGCAGCCGCACAGGGGCGATGAACACTGAAGCTTTCTTT	CASSRTGAMNTEAFF
NA	TRBD2	16	TRBV6-5	TRBJ2-7	TGTGCCAGCAGTTACCCCGGGACTAGCGGATCCTACGAGCAGTACTTC	CASSYPGTSGSYEQYF
few	NA	15	TRBV29-1	TRBJ1-1	TGCAGCGCCCGACCCACAGGGTGGACTCTCACTGAAGCTTTCTTT	CSARPTGWTLTEAFF
NA	NA	12	TRBV15	TRBJ2-1	TGTGCCACCAGCCGATATTACAATGAGCAGTTCTTC	CATSRYYNEQFF
NA	NA	17	TRBV6-5	TRBJ1-1	TGTGCCAGCAGTTCCCAGGGACGCTGGAGAACGAACACTGAAGCTTTCTTT	CASSSQGRWRTNTEAFF
NA	TRBD1	15	TRBV10-3	TRBJ2-3	TGTGCCATCAGTCGGACAGGGTACAACACAGATACGCAGTATTTT	CAISRTGYNTDTQYF
NA	NA	15	TRBV12-3/TRBV12-4	TRBJ1-3	TGTGCCAGCAGCTCTCTCAGGGGTTCTGGAAACACCATATATTTT	CASSSLRGSGNTIYF
once	TRBD1	15	TRBV9	TRBJ2-5	TGTGCCAGCAGCGGCTTCGACAGGGCCCAAGAGACCCAGTACTTC	CASSGFDRAQETQYF
many	NA	13	TRBV7-9	TRBJ2-7	TGTGCCAGCAGCTTAGGCCCAAACTACGAGCAGTACTTC	CASSLGPNYEQYF
NA	NA	14	TRBV20-1	TRBJ2-5	TGCAGTGCTAGAGTTGCGGATGATCAAGAGACCCAGTACTTC	CSARVADDQETQYF
NA	NA	13	TRBV15	TRBJ2-5	TGTGCCACCAGCAGAGCAGGGGTAGAGACCCAGTACTTC	CATSRAGVETQYF
few	NA	14	TRBV12-3/TRBV12-4	TRBJ1-5	TGTGCCAGCAAGCTCAACGTCGGTAGTCAGCCCCAGCATTTT	CASKLNVGSQPQHF
NA	NA	13	TRBV7-8	TRBJ2-7	TGTGCCAGCAGCTTAGCTATCAGGTCCGAGCAGTACTTC	CASSLAIRSEQYF
NA	TRBD1	16	TRBV7-9	TRBJ1-6	TGTGCCAGCAGCAACTACGACAGGGTCGGTAATTCACCCCTCCACTTT	CASSNYDRVGNSPLHF
NA	NA	13	TRBV20-1	TRBJ2-1	TGCAGTGCTACCAGTAGCTCCTACAATGAGCAGTTCTTC	CSATSSSYNEQFF